This T cell receptor (beta chain) was captured by sequencing in a study of shared clonotypes between healthy human individuals. V was clipped by 2 bases and J by 5 bases; unmatched bases: 8. CDR3 length: 15 amino acids. Germline assignment: CDR1 GTSNPN and CDR2 SVGIG (reference sequence). The method was immunoSEQ multiplex PCR; TCRdb's version includes in-frame clones alone and lacks a portion of them. The table has a few million clones, approximately 92% seen once. Sequences were obtained from naive CD4+ T cells sorted from blood. This sample's subset: CD45RA+ positively selected. The genes are TRBV30 and TRBJ2-5; 10 bases line up with TRBD2. The sequence was obtained from a man younger than 30 in good health. The CDR3: CAWSQRGGPRETQYF. The CDR3, as DNA: TGTGCCTGGAGTCAGCGGGGGGGCCCTAGGGAGACCCAGTACTTC.